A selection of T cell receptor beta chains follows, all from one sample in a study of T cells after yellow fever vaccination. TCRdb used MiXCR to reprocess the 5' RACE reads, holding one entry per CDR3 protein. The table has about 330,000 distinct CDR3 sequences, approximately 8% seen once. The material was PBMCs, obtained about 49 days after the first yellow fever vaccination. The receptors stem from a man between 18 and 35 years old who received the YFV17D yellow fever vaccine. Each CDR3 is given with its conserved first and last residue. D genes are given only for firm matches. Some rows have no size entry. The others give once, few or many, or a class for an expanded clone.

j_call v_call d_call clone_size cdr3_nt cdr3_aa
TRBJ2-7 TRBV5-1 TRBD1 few TGCGCCAGCAGCTTGACAGGACAGGACGAGCAGTACTTC CASSLTGQDEQYF
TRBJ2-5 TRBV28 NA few TGTGCCAGCAGTCTCGTGGAGGGGGCGAAGGAGACCCAGTACTTC CASSLVEGAKETQYF
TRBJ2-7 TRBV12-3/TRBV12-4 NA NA TGTGCCAGCAGTCAAGGGGGTTGGTACGAGCAGTACTTC CASSQGGWYEQYF
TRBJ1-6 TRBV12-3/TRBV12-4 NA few TGTGCCAGCAGTTTACAGCGGGCCAGGGGAAGTTCACCCCTCCACTTT CASSLQRARGSSPLHF
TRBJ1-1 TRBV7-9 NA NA TGTGCCAGCAGCCCCCACGGGCGCGAAGCTTTCTTT CASSPHGREAFF
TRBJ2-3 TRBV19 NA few TGTGCCAGTAGTATCCCAGGACCTGGACAGTATTTT CASSIPGPGQYF
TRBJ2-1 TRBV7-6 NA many TGTGCCAGCAGCCCTCAGAGCCTAGCGAATGAGCAGTTCTTC CASSPQSLANEQFF
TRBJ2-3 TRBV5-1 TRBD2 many TGCGCCAGCAGCTTTCGGGGAGGGACAGATACGCAGTATTTT CASSFRGGTDTQYF
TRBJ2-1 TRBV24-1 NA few TGTGCCACCCGTGCGGGGGCGACGTACAATGAGCAGTTCTTC CATRAGATYNEQFF
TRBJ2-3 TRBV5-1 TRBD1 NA TGCGCCAGCAGCTCGACAGGGAGCACAGATACGCAGTATTTT CASSSTGSTDTQYF
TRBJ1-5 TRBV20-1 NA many TGCAGTGCTAGAGGGAATCAGCCCCAGCATTTT CSARGNQPQHF
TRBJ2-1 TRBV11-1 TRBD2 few TGTGCCAGCAGCTTAGATGTAGCGGGGGGTTACAATGAGCAGTTCTTC CASSLDVAGGYNEQFF
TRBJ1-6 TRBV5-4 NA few TGTGCCAGCAGCTTGGGGATCGGGCAGGAGTCACCCCTCCACTTT CASSLGIGQESPLHF
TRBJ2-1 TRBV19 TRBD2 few TGTGCCAGTAGTATATGGCGGGGGGCCGGGTACAATGAGCAGTTCTTC CASSIWRGAGYNEQFF
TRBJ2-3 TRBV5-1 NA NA TGCGCCAGCAGCTTTAGACAGTCCACAGATACGCAGTATTTT CASSFRQSTDTQYF
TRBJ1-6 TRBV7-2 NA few TGTGCCAGCAGCCGGGGCAGACCGAATTCACCCCTCCACTTT CASSRGRPNSPLHF
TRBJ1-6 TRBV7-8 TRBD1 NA TGTGCCAGCAGCCTCCAGACAGGGGAGGATTCACCCCTCCACTTT CASSLQTGEDSPLHF